The sequence of this T cell receptor (beta chain) was determined in a study of shared clonotypes between healthy human individuals. As handled by the study authors: As immunoSEQ supplied junction-only sequences (without quality scores), filtering differed. Data came from immunoSEQ multiplex PCR; TCRdb stores just in-frame clones and leaves some out. That table gives V, J and clone size, and the DNA gave D and trimming. This table holds 1,500,000 or so clones, roughly 98.5% found once. The CDR3 extends over 16 amino acids. The V gene's germline CDR1 is MNHNS and CDR2 SASEGT. The trim removed 2 bases at V and 3 bases at J, leaving 1 base unmatched.

The chain couples TRBV6-1 to TRBJ2-3; 14 bases fit TRBD2. The sequencing input was naive CD4+ T cells sorted from blood. Subset indicated: CD45RA+ positively selected. This clonotype originated in a man younger than 40 in good health. In DNA form, the CDR3 reads TGTGCCAGCAGTGAAAGGACTAGCGGGAGGACAGATACGCAGTATTTT. It translates to CASSERTSGRTDTQYF.